These T cell receptor beta chains were read from a single sample in a study of human versus mouse CDR3 diversity and MHC coevolution. Only in-frame clones appear in the TCRdb table, and some are missing; sequencing was by immunoSEQ multiplex PCR. The sample lists some 60,000 clones; roughly 94% were seen once. Material: naive CD4+ T cells from blood. These receptor sequences come from a person in their sixties in good health. CDR3s include the opening cysteine and the closing phenylalanine or tryptophan. Fields, in order: J gene, V gene, CDR3 protein.

J: TRBJ1-2
V: TRBV21-1
CDR3: CASFLAPGQGTSGYTF

J: NA
V: TRBV6-6
CDR3: CASSYPRRSYEQYF

J: TRBJ2-5
V: TRBV14
CDR3: CASSAGGAPETQYF

J: NA
V: TRBV27
CDR3: CASSLNPPGRTSGNRYEQYF

J: TRBJ1-1
V: TRBV25-1
CDR3: CASSPAGGRQNTEAFF

J: TRBJ2-5
V: TRBV9
CDR3: CASSVAGQGQTQYF

J: TRBJ2-7
V: TRBV5-4
CDR3: CASSLGGGGLLSYEQYF

J: TRBJ2-5
V: TRBV5-4
CDR3: CASSQLAGGQETQYF

J: TRBJ2-7
V: TRBV14
CDR3: CASSQDPRVAGTYEQYF

J: TRBJ2-5
V: TRBV19
CDR3: CASSADRLAGETQYF

J: TRBJ2-3
V: TRBV7-8
CDR3: CASSKRVTSGPSRTDTQYF